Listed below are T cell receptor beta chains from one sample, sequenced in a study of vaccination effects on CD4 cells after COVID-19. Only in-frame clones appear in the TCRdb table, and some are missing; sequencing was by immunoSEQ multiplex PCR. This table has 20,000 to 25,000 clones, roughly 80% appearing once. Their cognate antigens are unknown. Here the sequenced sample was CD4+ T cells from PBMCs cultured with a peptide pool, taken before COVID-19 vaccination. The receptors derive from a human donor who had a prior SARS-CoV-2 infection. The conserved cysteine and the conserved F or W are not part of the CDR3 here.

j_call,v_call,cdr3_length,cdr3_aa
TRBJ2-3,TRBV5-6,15,ASSLMRGQGATDTQY
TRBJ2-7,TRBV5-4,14,ASSIGTSGSDYEQY
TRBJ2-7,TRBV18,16,ASSPRGLAGGYNYEQY
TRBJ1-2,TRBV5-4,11,ASSSHRGAGYT
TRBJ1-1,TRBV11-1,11,ASTPKLNTEAF
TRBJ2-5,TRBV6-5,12,ASGRRGGRETQY
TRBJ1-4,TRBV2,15,ASSEAAGQGAGEKLF
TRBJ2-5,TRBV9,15,ASSPGEKRGALETQY
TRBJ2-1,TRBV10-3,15,AISESLGLALSNEQF
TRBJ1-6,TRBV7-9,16,ASSPETGTGGYDSPLH
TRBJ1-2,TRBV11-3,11,ASSSRANYGYT
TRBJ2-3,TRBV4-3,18,ASSQVFATSGRQITDTQY
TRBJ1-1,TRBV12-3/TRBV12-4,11,ASRYGTNTEAF
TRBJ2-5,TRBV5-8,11,ASRPTPQETQY
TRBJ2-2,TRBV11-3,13,ASSLGGVNTGELF